This TCR beta chain was found in a study of blood T cell repertoires in COVID-19. Individuals aged about 18 to 90 years were recruited from around 22 US areas. Participants were placed into cohorts based on the clinical history they reported. The study recruited exposed participants who had met a COVID-19 case within 2 weeks before entry. Only in-frame clones appear in the TCRdb table, and some are missing; sequencing was by immunoSEQ multiplex PCR. The sample yields about 250,000 clones, roughly 84% seen once. The sample consisted of PBMCs or T cells enriched from blood (not recorded which). The clonotype comes from a woman aged 50 to 65 who had been exposed to COVID-19.

The CDR3 here is CASSGQDGSPLHF. DNA for the CDR3: TGTGCCAGCAGTGGACAGGACGGTTCACCCCTCCACTTT. The genes are TRBV2 and TRBJ1-6; D is possibly TRBD1 (6 bases). Germline V gene data show CDR1 as SNHLY and CDR2 as FYNNEI. This CDR3 spans 13 amino acids. Trimming pared 4 bases from V and 9 bases from J, leaving 10 bases between. The variable domain in full, completed from reference TRBV2 and TRBJ1-6, reads EPEVTQTPSHQVTQMGQEVILRCVPISNHLYFYWYRQILGQKVEFLVSFYNNEISEKSEIFDDQFSVERPDGSNFTLKIRSTKLEDSAMYFCASSGQDGSPLHFGNGTRLTVT.